These 26 T cell receptor beta chains originate from one sample sequenced in a study of response to subunit inactivated influenza vaccine. TCRdb re-derived calls from the RT-PCR reads in MiXCR, one entry per CDR3 protein. The sample yields about 160,000 distinct CDR3 sequences, approximately 11% seen once. Sequencing was performed on non-naive T cells sorted from PBMCs, taken 45 days after vaccination. The receptors derive from a man in his fifties who received an inactivated influenza vaccine.

This chain uses TRBV24-1 with TRBJ2-1; D is perhaps TRBD2 (6 bases). The CDR3 has 14 amino acids. CDR1 KGHDR and CDR2 SFDVKD come from the germline V gene. V shed 5 bases and J shed 7 bases, with 14 bases lying between them. The CDR3 reads CATSVGGRLNEQFF. The CDR3 coding sequence is TGTGCCACCAGTGTTGGGGGGAGGTTAAATGAGCAGTTCTTC.

The chain has TRBV7-9 and TRBJ2-1; 10 bases match TRBD2. Germline assignment: CDR1 SEHNR and CDR2 FQNEAQ (reference sequence). V trimming: 1 base; J trimming: 10 bases; junction bases outside the gene matches: 10. The CDR3 is 16 amino acids. CDR3 sequence (DNA): TGTGCCAGCAGCTTAGGTCTAGCGGGAGTCCCCGGGGAGCAGTTCTTC. This sequence encodes CASSLGLAGVPGEQFF.

The V gene is TRBV7-9, the J gene TRBJ2-6; D possibly matches TRBD1 or TRBD2 (5 bases each). The V and J ends lost 4 bases and 0 bases respectively, with 10 bases between them. Germline loops: CDR1 SEHNR, CDR2 FQNEAQ (reference sequence). There are 16 residues in the CDR3. As DNA, the CDR3 is TGTGCCAGCAGCTCGGGACGGTTCTCTGGGGCCAACGTCCTGACTTTC. Translation gives CASSSGRFSGANVLTF.

V is TRBV7-9 and J is TRBJ2-3; 7 nucleotides line up with TRBD1. The CDR3 runs 16 residues. V lost 7 bases to trimming and J lost 3 bases; unmatched junction nucleotides: 13. CDR1 SEHNR and CDR2 FQNEAQ come from the germline V gene (reference sequence). This CDR3 is CASTQGDRGPTDTQYF. CDR3 nucleotide sequence: TGTGCCAGCACTCAAGGGGATAGGGGGCCGACAGATACGCAGTATTTT.

The rearrangement uses TRBV12-3 or TRBV12-4 and TRBJ2-1, with no clear D. V lost 7 bases, J lost 4 bases, and 17 bases lay in between. The CDR3 has 15 amino acids. CDR3 sequence (DNA): TGTGCCAGCAACCCTTCCGGACGGATTTACAATGAGCAGTTCTTC. It encodes CASNPSGRIYNEQFF.

Comments on this clonotype: This may stem from a read error, because a much larger clone lies one nucleotide away. The gene calls are TRBV28 and TRBJ1-5; tentative D call: TRBD1 (6 bases). V lost 6 bases to trimming and J lost 4 bases, with 10 bases between them. CDR3 length equals 13 residues. Germline CDR1 reads MDHEN; CDR2 reads SYDVKM. The CDR3 DNA is TGTGCCAGCAGCCGGGACACTAATCAGCCCCAGCATTTT. Amino acid sequence: CASSRDTNQPQHF.

The chain couples TRBV12-3 or TRBV12-4 to TRBJ1-5; D perhaps matches TRBD1 (5 bases). V was cut by 3 bases and J by 2 bases, with 14 bases left in between. This CDR3 has 16 amino acids. CDR3 in amino acids: CASSLRGQNGNQPQHF. The CDR3 DNA reads TGTGCCAGCAGTTTGAGGGGCCAGAATGGCAATCAGCCCCAGCATTTT.

The sample holds a few counts of this clonotype. This chain joins TRBV6-1 and TRBJ1-4, with D possibly TRBD1 on 6 matching bases. The V end lost 8 bases, the J end lost 1 base, and 8 bases lay between the germline ends. Germline V gene data show CDR1 as MNHNS and CDR2 as SASEGT. The CDR3 is 13 amino acids. The CDR3 reads CASSRGTNEKLFF. In DNA, the CDR3 is TGTGCCAGCTCCAGGGGAACTAATGAAAAACTGTTTTTT.

This chain uses TRBV2 with TRBJ1-3, with D possibly TRBD1 on 5 matching bases. This CDR3 is built from 15 residues. CDR1 and CDR2 (germline): SNHLY, FYNNEI. The V end was cut by 2 bases, the J end by 1 base, with 9 bases between. The CDR3: CASSERQFSGNTIYF. CDR3 DNA: TGTGCCAGCAGTGAAAGACAGTTTTCTGGAAACACCATATATTTT.

This clonotype was recorded a few times. V and J are TRBV11-2 and TRBJ1-4; 10 bases fit TRBD1. The CDR3 spans 19 residues. Germline V gives CDR1 SGHAT, CDR2 FQNNGV. J was trimmed by 6 bases and V by 2 bases; bases with no gene match: 15. CDR3 sequence (DNA): TGTGCCAGCAGCTTACGAATTGTGTCGGCGGACAGGGGGTATGAAAAACTGTTTTTT. Its translation: CASSLRIVSADRGYEKLFF.

The rearrangement uses TRBV9 and TRBJ2-3; 10 bases agree with TRBD1. The CDR3 consists of 15 residues. Germline assignment: CDR1 SGDLS and CDR2 YYNGEE. Unmatched junction bases numbered 3, after V lost 2 bases and J lost 3 bases. CDR3 region: CASSVRTGGTDTQYF. The CDR3 DNA reads TGTGCCAGCAGCGTGAGGACAGGGGGGACAGATACGCAGTATTTT. The full variable domain, rest sourced from reference TRBV9 and TRBJ2-3, is DSGVTQTPKHLITATGQRVTLRCSPRSGDLSVYWYQQSLDQGLQFLIQYYNGEERAKGNILERFSAQQFPDLHSELNLSSLELGDSALYFCASSVRTGGTDTQYFGPGTRLTVL.

This clonotype turned up a few times. The rearrangement links TRBV4-3 to TRBJ2-4; maybe TRBD1 (6 bases). Trimming removed 0 bases at V and 8 bases at J, with 14 bases between. The germline V gene has CDR1 LGHNA and CDR2 YSLEER. The CDR3 is 15 residues long. CDR3 sequence: CASSQDRTVGHIQYF. CDR3 in DNA: TGCGCCAGCAGCCAAGACAGGACAGTTGGACACATTCAGTACTTC.

There are a few counts of this clonotype. The chain is built from TRBV5-1 and TRBJ1-6, with 9 nucleotides matching TRBD1. The V gene's germline CDR1 is SGHRS and CDR2 YFSETQ. There are 15 residues in the CDR3. J lost 8 bases, V lost 1 base, and 4 bases had no gene match. CDR3: CASSLTGGSDSPLHF. The CDR3 DNA is TGCGCCAGCAGCTTGACAGGGGGCAGTGATTCACCCCTCCACTTT.

This clonotype has ten or more counts. The rearrangement links TRBV4-3 to TRBJ1-5; a possible D gene is TRBD1 (6 bases). The CDR3 is 13 residues long. Germline V gene lookup returns CDR1 LGHNA and CDR2 YSLEER. The ends were cut back, 4 bases at V and 4 bases at J, with 8 bases in the middle. The CDR3 nucleotides are TGCGCCAGCAGCCCCGGACAGAATCAGCCCCAGCATTTT. This codes for CASSPGQNQPQHF.

This clonotype came up a few times. CDR3 sequence: CASRTQQGSPYEQYF. As DNA, the CDR3 is TGTGCCAGCAGAACACAACAGGGTTCCCCCTACGAGCAGTACTTC. The chain carries TRBV18 and TRBJ2-7; tentatively, D is TRBD1 (6 bases). Germline lookup yields CDR1 KGHSH and CDR2 LQKENI. Trimming took off 8 bases at V and 2 bases at J, with 19 bases between the two ends. This CDR3 spans 15 amino acids.

In nucleotides, the CDR3 is TGCAGTGCTAGATCCGCGGGGGCATACAATGAGCAGTTCTTC. Encoded protein: CSARSAGAYNEQFF. The V and J genes are TRBV20-1 and TRBJ2-1, with D possibly TRBD2 on 7 matching bases. V lost 2 bases and J lost 4, with 12 bases in between. The germline V gene encodes CDR1 DFQATT and CDR2 SNEGSKA (reference sequence). This CDR3 is built from 14 residues.

In this sample, this clonotype turned up many times. V usage is TRBV9 and J usage is TRBJ2-3; 13 bases line up with TRBD2. The germline V gene has CDR1 SGDLS and CDR2 YYNGEE. V shed 0 bases, J shed 0 bases, and the junction held 10 bases outside the gene matches. The CDR3 runs 20 residues. DNA of the CDR3: TGTGCCAGCAGCGTAGATTTCGGGACTAGCGGGGTGACAAGCACAGATACGCAGTATTTT. Amino acids: CASSVDFGTSGVTSTDTQYF. Variable domain in full (rest from reference TRBV9 and TRBJ2-3): DSGVTQTPKHLITATGQRVTLRCSPRSGDLSVYWYQQSLDQGLQFLIQYYNGEERAKGNILERFSAQQFPDLHSELNLSSLELGDSALYFCASSVDFGTSGVTSTDTQYFGPGTRLTVL.

This clonotype was seen a few times. This rearrangement joins TRBV11-2 to TRBJ2-7; a possible D gene is TRBD1 (6 bases). CDR1 SGHAT and CDR2 FQNNGV come from the germline V gene. Trimming removed 5 bases at V and 6 bases at J, with 14 bases between. The CDR3 consists of 13 residues. The CDR3 coding sequence is TGTGCCAGCAGCGGCGACAGGCTAGGCGAGCAGTACTTC. As protein: CASSGDRLGEQYF.

Points on this clonotype: A much bigger clone sits one base away, suggesting this may be a read error. The rearrangement links TRBV5-6 to TRBJ2-7; D assignment may be TRBD1 or TRBD2 (5 bases each). Germline V gene data show CDR1 as SGHDT and CDR2 as YYEEEE. V shed 4 bases and J shed 3 bases, with 20 bases lying between them. This CDR3 is 16 amino acids long. The DNA of the CDR3 is TGTGCCAGCAGCCTCGAGTGGGGACGGGGCGGCTACGAGCAGTACTTC. Protein product: CASSLEWGRGGYEQYF.

Comment on this clonotype: A much larger clone differs from this one at a single base, so this may be a read error. This likely comes from a read error, as the CDR3 has no conserved phenylalanine or tryptophan at its end. The rearrangement joins TRBV29-1 to TRBJ2-3; the D call may be TRBD1 or TRBD2 (6 bases each). The CDR3 sequence is 14 residues long. The V gene lost 7 bases and the J gene lost 0 bases, with 14 bases spanning the gap. Germline V gene lookup returns CDR1 SQVTM and CDR2 ANQGSEA. The CDR3 bases are TGCAGCGCCGTCACGGGGGCTAGCACAGATACGCAGTATTCT. Its protein product is CSAVTGASTDTQYS.

This clonotype was detected only a few times. This rearrangement joins TRBV2 to TRBJ1-2, with no clear D. Germline CDR1 SNHLY, CDR2 FYNNEI. This CDR3 is built from 12 residues. V was shortened by 5 bases and J by 2 bases, with 6 bases between the two germline ends. The DNA for the CDR3 is TGTGCCAGCAGTCGGGAGAACTATGGCTACACCTTC. Translating gives CASSRENYGYTF.

There are a few counts of this clonotype. The gene calls are TRBV20-1 and TRBJ2-5; D not resolved. The CDR3 has 13 residues. Trimming took off 1 base at V and 4 bases at J, with 10 bases between the two ends. The germline V gene encodes CDR1 DFQATT and CDR2 SNEGSKA (reference sequence). CDR3 region: CSARAPDRETQYF. The CDR3 DNA reads as TGCAGTGCTAGAGCCCCGGACCGAGAGACCCAGTACTTC.

This clonotype was seen many times. V and J are TRBV12-3 or TRBV12-4 and TRBJ2-1; D ambiguous. V shed 3 bases and J shed 5 bases, with 11 bases lying between them. The CDR3 is 14 amino acids. This chain's CDR3 is CASSLADRDNEQFF. The CDR3 coding sequence is TGTGCCAGCAGTTTGGCCGATCGCGACAATGAGCAGTTCTTC.

In its sample, this clonotype was seen many times. V gene TRBV29-1 combines with J gene TRBJ1-5; 10 bases align to TRBD1. After removal of 4 bases from V and 5 bases from J, the junction contained 2 bases not matched to a gene. This CDR3 contains 13 residues. The germline V gene has CDR1 SQVTM and CDR2 ANQGSEA. The CDR3 DNA reads as TGCAGCGTTGGACAGGGGGCGCATCAGCCCCAGCATTTT. The encoded protein is CSVGQGAHQPQHF.

This clonotype was seen many times. The gene calls are TRBV7-2 and TRBJ2-5, with 11 bases fitting TRBD2. Trimming removed 2 bases from V and 1 base from J; junction bases left unmatched: 0. CDR3 length equals 15 residues. Germline V gene sequence: CDR1 SGHTA, CDR2 FQGNSA. CDR3 sequence (DNA): TGTGCCAGCAGCTTACTAGCGGGGGGCCAAGAGACCCAGTACTTC. This codes for CASSLLAGGQETQYF.

V gene TRBV6-1 combines with J gene TRBJ1-4; D is unclear. CDR1 MNHNS and CDR2 SASEGT come from the germline V gene. The CDR3 length is 14 residues. V lost 6 bases, J lost 0 bases, and 8 bases lay in between. CDR3 in amino acids: CASSPTPTNEKLFF. Here the CDR3 DNA reads TGTGCCAGCAGCCCCACACCAACTAATGAAAAACTGTTTTTT.